Below, 13 T cell receptor beta chains from the same sample are listed, as sequenced in a study of cytomegalovirus exposure and HLA in healthy donors. 13 Jbeta primers and 60 Vbeta primers were used for the PCR. Sequenced by immunoSEQ multiplex PCR; TCRdb stores in-frame clones only, minus some. The table has roughly 100,000 clones, around two thirds seen once. Specimen: PBMCs. All receptors come from a young man in good health and CMV-seropositive.

V and J are TRBV12-5 and TRBJ1-1, with D perhaps TRBD1 (6 bases). The V end was cut by 5 bases, the J end by 11 bases, with 21 bases between. The CDR3 sequence is 14 residues long. Germline loops: CDR1 LGHNT, CDR2 FRNRAP. The CDR3 loop reads CASGPTGTTGNAFF. As DNA, the CDR3 is TGTGCTAGTGGTCCCACCGGGACCACAGGGAACGCTTTCTTT.

The rearrangement links TRBV7-2 to TRBJ1-5; weak D call: TRBD1 (5 bases). V was pared by 1 base and J by 5 bases, with 6 bases between. This CDR3 has 13 residues. Germline V gene data show CDR1 as SGHTA and CDR2 as FQGNSA. CDR3 loop: CASSLGTYQPQHF. CDR3 DNA sequence: TGTGCCAGCAGCTTAGGGACATATCAGCCCCAGCATTTT.

The chain has TRBV15 and TRBJ1-4; possible D gene TRBD1, 5 bases. This CDR3 spans 14 amino acids. Germline CDR1 and CDR2: LNHNV and YYDKDF (reference sequence). V lost 10 bases, J lost 5 bases, and 17 bases lay in between. The CDR3 sequence: CAISGREGNEKLFF. The CDR3 DNA reads as TGTGCCATCTCCGGCAGGGAGGGGAATGAAAAACTGTTTTTT. Together with reference TRBV15 and TRBJ1-4, the CDR3 gives the full variable domain: DAMVIQNPRYQVTQFGKPVTLSCSQTLNHNVMYWYQQKSSQAPKLLFHYYDKDFNNEADTPDNFQSRRPNTSFCFLDIRSPGLGDTAMYLCAISGREGNEKLFFGSGTQLSVL.

V and J are TRBV6-5 and TRBJ2-5; tentatively, D is TRBD1 (5 bases). The CDR3 is 14 residues long. Germline CDR1 is MNHEY and CDR2 is SVGAGI. V gave up 0 bases and J gave up 2 bases, with 7 bases separating them. The DNA for the CDR3 is TGTGCCAGCAGTTACTCGGCAGGGCAAGAGACCCAGTACTTC. Its protein is CASSYSAGQETQYF.

The CDR3 DNA reads as TGTGCCAGCGGAAATCAGAGGTTTTCCGAGCAGTACTTC. Translated: CASGNQRFSEQYF. V and J are TRBV6-5 and TRBJ2-7; D ambiguous. The CDR3 is 13 residues long. V lost 8 bases, J lost 6 bases, and 17 bases lay in between. Germline assignment: CDR1 MNHEY and CDR2 SVGAGI.

Comment on this clone: Other DNA sequences in the same sample also yield this CDR3. The V call is TRBV5-1, the J call TRBJ1-4; 9 positions match TRBD1. Germline V gene lookup returns CDR1 SGHRS and CDR2 YFSETQ. There are 14 residues in the CDR3. With V trimmed by 5 bases and J by 5 bases, 4 bases remained unmatched. The CDR3 sequence is CASSPGTGNEKLFF. CDR3 nucleotides: TGCGCCAGCAGTCCCGGGACAGGGAATGAAAAACTGTTTTTT.

The chain recombines TRBV5-1 with TRBJ2-7, with D unresolved. V was cut by 0 bases and J by 3 bases, with 7 bases left in between. The germline gives CDR1 SGHRS, CDR2 YFSETQ. The CDR3 length is 13 residues. The CDR3 spells CASSLGQSYEQYF. For the CDR3, the DNA is TGCGCCAGCAGCTTGGGACAAAGCTACGAGCAGTACTTC.

This clone was counted between two and nine times. The rearrangement joins TRBV7-9 to TRBJ1-1; D is ambiguous. The V end was cut by 3 bases, the J end by 10 bases, with 15 bases between. Germline V lookup: CDR1 SEHNR, CDR2 FQNEAQ (reference sequence). The CDR3 consists of 13 residues. The DNA of the CDR3 is TGTGCCAGCAGCTTGCAATCTCAGGCCATAGCTTTCTTT. Amino acid sequence: CASSLQSQAIAFF.

The rearrangement joins TRBV6-5 to TRBJ1-5; D remains unclear. V was trimmed by 5 bases and J by 5 bases, leaving 16 bases between them. The CDR3 extends over 15 amino acids. Germline V lookup: CDR1 MNHEY, CDR2 SVGAGI. CDR3 bases: TGTGCCAGCAGTCCCTACCGCACAGATTATCAGCCCCAGCATTTT. The encoded protein is CASSPYRTDYQPQHF.

As for this clone: One junction end disagrees with the germline gene, perhaps due to a read error. The chain couples TRBV7-9 to TRBJ2-5, with 9 bases matching TRBD2. Germline V CDR1 and CDR2: SEHNR, FQNEAQ (reference sequence). The CDR3 runs to 16 residues. The CDR3 coding sequence is TGTTCCAGCAGAAGAGGCGGGGGGGCCGTCCAAGAGACCCAGTACTTC. It is translated as CSSRRGGGAVQETQYF. The whole variable domain, remainder taken from reference TRBV7-9 and TRBJ2-5, is DTGVSQNPRHKITKRGQNVTFRCDPISEHNRLYWYRQTLGQGPEFLTYFQNEAQLEKSRLLSDRFSAERPKGSFSTLEIQRTEQGDSAMYLCSSRRGGGAVQETQYFGPGTRLLVL.

This clone appeared a few times. The chain employs TRBV6-1 and TRBJ2-2, with D perhaps TRBD2 (5 bases). CDR3 size: 14 residues. Germline CDR1 MNHNS, CDR2 SASEGT. Trimming left V 4 bases short and J 4 bases short, with 10 bases between. The CDR3 DNA reads as TGTGCCAGCAGTGCCGGACTCATCACCGGGGAGCTGTTTTTT. It translates to CASSAGLITGELFF.

Only a few counts were recorded for this clone. The rearrangement uses TRBV7-2 and TRBJ1-1; D is possibly TRBD1 (5 bases). CDR1 is SGHTA and CDR2 is FQGNSA in the germline V gene. CDR3 size: 15 residues. The germline V and J ends were trimmed by 1 base and 1 base, with 10 bases remaining between them. CDR3 DNA sequence: TGTGCCAGCAGCTTAGTAGGGGTAAAGAACACTGAAGCTTTCTTT. Its translation is CASSLVGVKNTEAFF.

V usage is TRBV6-1 and J usage is TRBJ2-2, with 7 positions matching TRBD2. The CDR3 runs 14 residues. Looked up from germline, CDR1 is MNHNS and CDR2 is SASEGT. V lost 3 bases and J lost 7; bases outside the gene matches: 5. The DNA of the CDR3 is TGTGCCAGCAGTGATTGGGGGGGGGTCGGGGAGCTGTTTTTT. It is translated as CASSDWGGVGELFF.